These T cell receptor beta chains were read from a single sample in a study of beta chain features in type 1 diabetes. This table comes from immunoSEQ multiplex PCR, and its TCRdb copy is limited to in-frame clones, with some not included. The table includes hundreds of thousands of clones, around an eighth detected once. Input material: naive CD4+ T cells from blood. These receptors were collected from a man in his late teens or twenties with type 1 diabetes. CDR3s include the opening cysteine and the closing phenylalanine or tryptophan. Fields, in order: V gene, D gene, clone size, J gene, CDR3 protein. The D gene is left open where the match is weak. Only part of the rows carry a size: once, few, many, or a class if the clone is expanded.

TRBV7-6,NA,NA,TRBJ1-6,CASSFAYREYNSPLHF
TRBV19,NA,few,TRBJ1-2,CASSITGSPYGYTF
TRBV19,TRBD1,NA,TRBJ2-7,CASSIGDRREQYF
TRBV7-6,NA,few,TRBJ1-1,CASSPRWGRGRRAFF
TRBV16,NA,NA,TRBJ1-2,CASSGRERYGYTF
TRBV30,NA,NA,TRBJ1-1,CAWFSYTEAFF
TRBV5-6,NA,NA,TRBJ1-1,CASSFGGFGIEAFF
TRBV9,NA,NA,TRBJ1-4,CASSPSSKEKLFF
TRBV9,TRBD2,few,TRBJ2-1,CASSVSGFRGEQFF
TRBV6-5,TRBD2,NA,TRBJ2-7,CASRPGLANSYEQYF
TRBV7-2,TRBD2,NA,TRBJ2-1,CASSLLTSGGQTNNEQFF
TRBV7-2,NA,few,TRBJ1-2,CASRRAGVYGYTF
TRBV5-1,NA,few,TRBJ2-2,CASSLELEAGELFF
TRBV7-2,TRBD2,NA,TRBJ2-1,CASSPRLAGGWNEQFF
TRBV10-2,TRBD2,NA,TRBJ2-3,CASSRAGGPADTQYF
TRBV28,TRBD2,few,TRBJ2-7,CASSLWPSGGSYEQYF
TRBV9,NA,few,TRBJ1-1,CASSVVSTVNTEAFF
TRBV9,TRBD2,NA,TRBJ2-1,CASSIKTSGRVNEQFF
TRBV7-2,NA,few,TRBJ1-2,CASSILQGPEGGYTF
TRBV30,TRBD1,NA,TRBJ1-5,CAWSEAWGRGNQPQHF